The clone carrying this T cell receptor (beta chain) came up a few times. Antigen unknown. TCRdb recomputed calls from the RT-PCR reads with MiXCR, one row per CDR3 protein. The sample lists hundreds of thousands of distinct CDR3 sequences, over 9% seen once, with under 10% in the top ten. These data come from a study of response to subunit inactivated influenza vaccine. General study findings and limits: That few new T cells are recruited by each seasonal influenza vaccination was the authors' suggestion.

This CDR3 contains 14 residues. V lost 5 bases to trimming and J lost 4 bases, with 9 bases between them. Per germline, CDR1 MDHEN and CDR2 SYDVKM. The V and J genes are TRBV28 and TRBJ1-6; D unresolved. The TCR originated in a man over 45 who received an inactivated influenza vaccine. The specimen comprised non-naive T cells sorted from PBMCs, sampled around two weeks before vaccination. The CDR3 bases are TGTGCCAGCAGTACCCCGGAGTATAATTCACCCCTCCACTTT. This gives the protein CASSTPEYNSPLHF.